Following are 32 T cell receptor beta chains from one sample sequenced in a study of T cell clonality in common variable immunodeficiency (dated by TCRdb to the mid-2010s). Library method: the immunoSEQ multiplex PCR assay. The table was pulled from immuneACCESS by TCRdb, which kept in-frame rearrangements only. Such tables lose some clones; where checked, under half of the loss comes from unresolved V genes, and the rest has no known cause. For this sample the table reports around 30,000 clones, with no clone seen just once. The biggest ten clones account for 3.8% of the sample. Sequenced: peripheral blood mononuclear cells. The source of these receptors is a person aged 18 to 70 in good health.

Remarks on this clone: Read coverage stops 3 residues before the CDR3 terminus; the germline J gene supplies the remainder. V is TRBV2 and J is TRBJ1-1, with 8 nucleotides matching TRBD1. CDR1 and CDR2 (germline): SNHLY, FYNNEI. This CDR3 spans 13 amino acids. Partial CDR3 DNA: TGTGCCGGAACGGGACAGGCTAATGAAAAA. Protein product: CAGTGQANEK. The entire CDR3 is CAGTGQANEKAFF.

In its sample, this clone was seen many times. Possible read error: a much larger clone is one base away. The CDR3 end falls 3 residues outside the read, so it is completed with the germline J gene. This rearrangement joins TRBV20-1 to TRBJ2-2, with 8 bases matching TRBD1. In germline, CDR1 is DFQATT, CDR2 SNEGSKA (reference sequence). The length of the CDR3 is 15 residues. This CDR3 reads CSAVRGQYGANVLFF. The sequenced CDR3 bases are TGCAGTGCTGTCAGGGGGCAATATGGGGCCAACGTG.

Relative to its sample, this clone is medium-sized (0.01 to 0.1%). The read comes to an end 3 residues before the CDR3 does, leaving the germline J gene to fill in the end. The chain links TRBV20-1 to TRBJ2-4, with 12 bases identical to TRBD2. Trimming took 0 bases from V and 5 from J; bases not matched to a gene: 14. This CDR3 spans 19 amino acids. Germline lookup yields CDR1 DFQATT and CDR2 SNEGSKA (reference sequence). The covered CDR3 bases are TGCAGTGCTAGAGATCCACGGGGAAAGGGACTAGCGGGCCAAAACATT. This encodes CSARDPRGKGLAGQNI. The complete CDR3 protein is CSARDPRGKGLAGQNIQYF.

The table lists this clone with many counts. The read terminates 3 residues before the CDR3 end, so the remaining end is supplied by the germline J gene. The chain combines TRBV18 with TRBJ2-5, with TRBD1 as a possible D gene (6 bases). Germline V lookup: CDR1 KGHSH, CDR2 LQKENI. The CDR3 sequence is 14 residues long. CDR3 region: CASSPPGQLLTQYF. The part of the CDR3 DNA that was read is TGTGCCAGCTCACCACCCGGACAGCTCCTAACC.

This clone was recorded many times. The read gets to within 3 residues of the CDR3 end, and the germline J gene fills in the rest. The chain is built from TRBV7-2 and TRBJ1-2; D is possibly TRBD1 (5 bases). Germline-derived CDR1 and CDR2 are SGHTA and FQGNSA. CDR3 size: 13 residues. The CDR3 loop reads CASSLSQGRGYTF. The CDR3 bases that were read are TGTGCCAGCAGCTTATCCCAGGGTCGCGGC. Full variable domain (remainder filled in from reference TRBV7-2 and TRBJ1-2): GAGVSQSPSNKVTEKGKDVELRCDPISGHTALYWYRQSLGQGLEFLIYFQGNSAPDKSGLPSDRFSAERTGGSVSTLTIQRTQQEDSAVYLCASSLSQGRGYTFGSGTRLTVV.

This clone came up many times. The read is 3 residues too short to cover the CDR3 end, so that end is filled in from the germline J gene. The V and J genes are TRBV5-1 and TRBJ2-1; D might be TRBD2 (7 bases). Looked up from germline, CDR1 is SGHRS and CDR2 is YFSETQ. V dropped 1 base and J dropped 3 bases, with 14 bases sitting between them. The CDR3 runs to 16 residues. The CDR3 sequence: CASSLSTGGGYNEQFF. CDR3 DNA, as far as it was read: TGCGCCAGCAGCTTGAGTACGGGGGGCGGCTACAATGAG.

Ten or more counts support this clone. This CDR3 reads CASSDRKVTIGDSPLHF. CDR3 DNA, as far as it was read: TGTGCCAGCAGTGACCGGAAGGTGACAATCGGGGATTCACCC. The genes are TRBV6-4 and TRBJ1-6; the D is unclear. From the germline J gene comes the end of the CDR3, since the read stops 3 residues before it. The CDR3 length is 17 residues. V gave up 2 bases and J gave up 8 bases, with 19 bases separating them. From germline, CDR1 is MRHNA and CDR2 SNTAGT.

This clone counts as medium-sized. The read finishes 3 residues shy of the CDR3 end, and the germline J gene is used to complete it. This chain uses TRBV6-4 with TRBJ2-3; D is unclear. With 3 bases removed from V and 2 bases from J, the gap between germline ends came to 6 bases. The CDR3 length is 13 residues. CDR1 and CDR2 (germline): MRHNA, SNTAGT. CDR3 amino acids: CASSDGITDTQYF. The sequenced part of the CDR3 DNA is TGTGCCAGCAGTGATGGCATCACAGATACG.

The table lists this clone with many counts. The sequenced part of the CDR3 DNA is TGTGCCAGTGCTCGACAAAGTCAGGACACTGAA. Protein sequence: CASARQSQDTE. In full, the CDR3 is CASARQSQDTEAFF. This chain uses TRBV19 with TRBJ1-1; D is unclear. The read stops 3 residues short of the end of the CDR3; the missing end is completed from the germline J gene. Trimming removed 8 bases at V and 3 bases at J, with 16 bases between. The V gene's germline CDR1 is LNHDA and CDR2 SQIVND (reference sequence). CDR3 length: 14 amino acids. The full variable domain, its missing parts supplied by reference TRBV19 and TRBJ1-1, is DGGITQSPKYLFRKEGQNVTLSCEQNLNHDAMYWYRQDPGQGLRLIYYSQIVNDFQKGDIAEGYSVSREKKESFPLTVTSAQKNPTAFYLCASARQSQDTEAFFGQGTRLTVV.

This clone was seen many times. The read terminates 3 residues before the CDR3 end, so the remaining end is supplied by the germline J gene. The chain recombines TRBV20-1 with TRBJ2-7, with TRBD2 matching 10 bases. Trimming took 3 bases from V and 2 from J; bases not matched to a gene: 10. This CDR3 has 16 amino acids. Germline V gene sequence: CDR1 DFQATT, CDR2 SNEGSKA (reference sequence). Incomplete CDR3 DNA: TGCAGTGCTAGGCCCCTTCCCACTAGCGGGGCCTACGAG. Residues: CSARPLPTSGAYE. The full CDR3 sequence reads CSARPLPTSGAYEQYF.

Many counts were recorded for this clone. The read terminates 3 residues ahead of where the CDR3 ends, so the germline J gene completes it. The chain joins TRBV5-6 to TRBJ2-3, with 12 bases matching TRBD1. This CDR3 has 14 residues. CDR1 is SGHDT and CDR2 is YYEEEE in the germline V gene. This chain's CDR3 is CASSRDRGQETQYF. The CDR3 DNA, read in part, is TGTGCCAGCAGCAGGGACAGGGGGCAAGAGACG.

This clone has a count of ten or more. The read falls 3 residues short of the CDR3 end, and the missing part is taken from the germline J gene. The chain is built from TRBV2 and TRBJ1-2; 7 positions match TRBD1. Germline CDR1 reads SNHLY; CDR2 reads FYNNEI. This CDR3 comprises 12 residues. With 10 bases clipped from V and 1 base from J, the junction kept 3 bases outside the gene matches. The chain's CDR3 is CATGTVNYGYTF. The part of the CDR3 DNA that was read is TGTGCCACCGGGACAGTTAACTATGGC.

This clone came up many times. From the germline J gene comes the end of the CDR3, since the read stops 3 residues before it. This chain links TRBV7-9 with TRBJ2-2; D is perhaps TRBD2 (6 bases). The CDR3 has 14 residues. Per the germline V gene, CDR1 is SEHNR and CDR2 is FQNEAQ (reference sequence). Trimming pared 3 bases from V and 3 bases from J, leaving 8 bases between. CDR3 region: CASSLLADTGELFF. The CDR3 bases that were read are TGTGCCAGCAGCTTGTTAGCGGACACCGGGGAG.

This clone was counted at least ten times. The DNA ends 3 residues before the CDR3 does, and the rest of the CDR3 is filled in from the germline J gene. V gene TRBV5-5 combines with J gene TRBJ2-3; 8 positions agree with TRBD1. The CDR3 has 15 residues. CDR1 and CDR2 from the germline V gene are SGHKS and YYEKEE (reference sequence). The DNA read from the CDR3 is TGTGCCAGCAGCCTAGGGACAGGACTCCAAGAGACG. Protein: CASSLGTGLQET. In full, the CDR3 is CASSLGTGLQETQYF.

The sample holds many counts of this clone. The read finishes 3 residues shy of the CDR3 end, and the germline J gene is used to complete it. The chain uses TRBV20-1 and TRBJ2-2, with TRBD2 matching over 15 bases. This CDR3 contains 16 residues. V lost 6 bases to trimming and J lost 4 bases; unmatched junction nucleotides: 6. The germline gives CDR1 DFQATT, CDR2 SNEGSKA (reference sequence). The CDR3 reads CSARTSGRAGTGELFF. CDR3 DNA, as far as it was read: TGCAGTGCCAGGACTAGCGGGAGGGCCGGCACCGGGGAG.

This clone occurred a few times. The read ends 3 residues before the CDR3 terminus; that terminus is restored from the germline J gene. The chain carries TRBV19 and TRBJ2-4; D perhaps matches TRBD1 (6 bases). CDR1 and CDR2 from the germline V gene are LNHDA and SQIVND (reference sequence). The CDR3 spans 14 residues. CDR3 sequence reads: CASSIDTGSGSQYF. The sequenced CDR3 bases are TGTGCCAGTAGTATAGACACAGGGTCCGGCAGT.

This clone was counted many times. The CDR3: CASSPKGGLNSPLHF. The part of the CDR3 DNA that was read is TGTGCCAGCAGCCCAAAAGGGGGCTTGAATTCACCC. V and J are TRBV5-4 and TRBJ1-6, with 7 bases matching TRBD1. The CDR3 goes on 3 residues after the read ends, and that part is filled in from the germline J gene. Germline loops: CDR1 SGHNT, CDR2 YYREEE (reference sequence). The CDR3 runs 15 residues. V was clipped by 4 bases and J by 7 bases; unmatched bases: 8.

This clone has more than one count but fewer than ten. CDR3 region: CAYQLYREPEQYF. CDR3 bases read: TGTGCCTATCAACTCTACAGGGAGCCCGAG. The rearrangement links TRBV30 to TRBJ2-7, with D possibly TRBD1 on 6 matching bases. The sequence runs out 3 residues before the end of the CDR3; the remainder is reconstructed from the germline J gene. This CDR3 contains 13 residues. Germline values: CDR1 GTSNPN, CDR2 SVGIG (reference sequence). Trimming removed 7 bases at V and 6 bases at J, with 19 bases between. Complete variable domain (other parts from reference TRBV30 and TRBJ2-7): SQTIHQWPATLVQPVGSPLSLECTVEGTSNPNLYWYRQAAGRGLQLLFYSVGIGQISSEVPQNLSASRPQDRQFILSSKKLLLSDSGFYLCAYQLYREPEQYFGPGTRLTVT.

This clone was detected many times. The read terminates 3 residues before the CDR3 end, so the remaining end is supplied by the germline J gene. This rearrangement joins TRBV18 to TRBJ2-3; TRBD1 is a possible D gene (5 bases). Germline loops: CDR1 KGHSH, CDR2 LQKENI. The CDR3 length is 14 residues. V was clipped by 6 bases and J by 0 bases, with 10 bases between them. CDR3 residues: CASSAGLSTDTQYF. The CDR3 bases that were read are TGTGCCAGCTCGGCAGGGCTCAGCACAGATACG.

This clone was picked up many times. The read falls 3 residues short of the CDR3 end, and the missing part is taken from the germline J gene. The chain uses TRBV5-1 and TRBJ1-1, with D maybe TRBD1 (6 bases). V lost 5 bases and J 1 base, leaving 12 bases between the germline ends. The CDR3 extends over 14 amino acids. In germline, CDR1 is SGHRS, CDR2 YFSETQ. CDR3 region: CASRPQGPNTEAFF. CDR3 DNA, as far as it was read: TGCGCCAGCAGACCACAGGGACCGAACACTGAA.

This clone was found many times. Coverage ceases 3 residues before the CDR3 finishes, and the germline J gene fills in the end. The rearrangement uses TRBV6-2 or TRBV6-3 and TRBJ2-7; 7 nucleotides agree with TRBD1. In germline, CDR1 is MNHEY, CDR2 SVGEGT. The CDR3 covers 14 residues. V dropped 3 bases and J dropped 0; count of bases not matched to a gene: 2. This CDR3 is CASSYGQVSYEQYF. The CDR3 DNA, read in part, is TGTGCCAGCAGTTATGGACAGGTCTCCTACGAG.

This clone occurred many times. The read gets to within 3 residues of the CDR3 end, and the germline J gene fills in the rest. V gene TRBV4-1 combines with J gene TRBJ2-7; D perhaps matches TRBD1 (5 bases). The V gene lost 5 bases and the J gene lost 6 bases, with 11 bases spanning the gap. Germline assignment: CDR1 MGHRA and CDR2 YSYEKL. This CDR3 spans 12 amino acids. The sequenced part of the CDR3 DNA is TGCGCCAGCAGCGGTCAGGGCTCCGAG. It codes for CASSGQGSE. Given in full, the CDR3 is CASSGQGSEQYF.

This clone was seen ten or more times. The read terminates 3 residues ahead of where the CDR3 ends, so the germline J gene completes it. The V and J genes are TRBV12-3 or TRBV12-4 and TRBJ2-7; D possibly matches TRBD1 or TRBD2 (5 bases each). The CDR3 runs 16 residues. Deletions cut 4 bases from V and 3 bases from J, with 19 bases between. CDR3 DNA, as far as it was read: TGTGCCAGCAGTTATTCAGGGATTAGAGGAGGCTACGAG. It is translated as CASSYSGIRGGYE. The whole CDR3 reads CASSYSGIRGGYEQYF.

This clone was seen at least ten times. The CDR3 is cut off 3 residues early in the read; its end comes from the germline J gene. V gene TRBV7-9 combines with J gene TRBJ2-5; D unresolved. The V gene lost 5 bases and the J gene lost 1 base, with 8 bases spanning the gap. The CDR3 contains 13 residues. Germline V gives CDR1 SEHNR, CDR2 FQNEAQ (reference sequence). The CDR3 sequence is CASSPGSQETQYF. The DNA read from the CDR3 is TGTGCCAGCAGCCCGGGTAGCCAAGAGACC.

This clone appeared many times. The CDR3 is cut off 3 residues early in the read; its end comes from the germline J gene. The chain couples TRBV7-6 to TRBJ2-1; 8 nucleotides line up with TRBD2. The germline gives CDR1 SGHVS, CDR2 FNYEAQ. CDR3 size: 16 residues. Trimming removed 3 bases from V and 1 base from J; junction bases left unmatched: 5. Partial CDR3 DNA: TGTGCCAGCAGCTTCCTACCTAGCGGGTCCTACAATGAG. Protein sequence: CASSFLPSGSYNE. The entire CDR3 protein reads CASSFLPSGSYNEQFF.

This clone was found many times. The read halts 3 residues ahead of the CDR3 end, with the missing end drawn from the germline J gene. The chain joins TRBV20-1 to TRBJ2-7; the match to TRBD1 covers 9 bases. The CDR3 has 14 residues. With 3 bases clipped from V and 0 bases from J, the junction kept 3 bases outside the gene matches. The germline gives CDR1 DFQATT, CDR2 SNEGSKA (reference sequence). The CDR3 bases that were read are TGCAGTGCTAGGGAGACAGGGGGCTCCTACGAG. Translated: CSARETGGSYE. The CDR3, in full, reads CSARETGGSYEQYF.

The table lists this clone with many counts. The read finishes 3 residues shy of the CDR3 end, and the germline J gene is used to complete it. The chain recombines TRBV4-2 with TRBJ2-3; D might be TRBD2 (6 bases). The V gene's germline CDR1 is LGHNA and CDR2 YNFKEQ. V gave up 1 base and J gave up 6 bases, with 17 bases separating them. The CDR3 is 16 residues long. CDR3 amino acids: CASSQVRGSEGDTQYF. The DNA read from the CDR3 is TGTGCCAGCAGCCAAGTCCGGGGGTCCGAAGGGGATACG.

This clone was seen many times. The read finishes 3 residues shy of the CDR3 end, and the germline J gene is used to complete it. The J gene is TRBJ1-4, the V gene TRBV2; 7 nucleotides line up with TRBD1. J gave up 2 bases and V 6 bases, and 3 bases lay outside the gene matches. The CDR3 spans 14 residues. Germline CDR1 and CDR2: SNHLY and FYNNEI. CDR3 DNA, as far as it was read: TGTGCCAGCAGGGCGACAGGGACTAATGAAAAA. This translates into CASRATGTNEK. The whole CDR3 region reads CASRATGTNEKLFF.

Many counts were recorded for this clone. Read coverage stops 3 residues before the CDR3 terminus; the germline J gene supplies the remainder. The chain recombines TRBV20-1 with TRBJ2-5; 9 nucleotides match TRBD2. Germline-derived CDR1 and CDR2 are DFQATT and SNEGSKA (reference sequence). The CDR3 is 15 amino acids. Incomplete CDR3 DNA: TGCGATGCCGGGGGTTTAGCGGGAGAGGAGGAGACC. Translation: CDAGGLAGEEET. The full CDR3 protein reads CDAGGLAGEEETQYF.

This clone has at least ten counts. The read finishes 3 residues shy of the CDR3 end, and the germline J gene is used to complete it. The J gene is TRBJ1-3, the V gene TRBV4-2, with 11 nucleotides matching TRBD1. Germline V gene lookup returns CDR1 LGHNA and CDR2 YNFKEQ. The CDR3 runs 17 residues. Unmatched junction bases numbered 4, after V lost 0 bases and J lost 3 bases. Incomplete CDR3 DNA: TGTGCCAGCAGCCAAGATCAGGGACAGGGGGGTGGAAACACC. Its protein product is CASSQDQGQGGGNT. The whole CDR3 protein is CASSQDQGQGGGNTIYF.

This clone was detected ten times or more. The CDR3 is cut off 3 residues early in the read; its end comes from the germline J gene. The V gene is TRBV5-1, the J gene TRBJ2-1, with 12 bases that match TRBD2. CDR1 and CDR2 (germline): SGHRS, YFSETQ. The CDR3 spans 15 residues. Germline trimming cut 4 bases from V and 8 bases from J; bases unmatched to any gene: 7. The CDR3 is CASSGASGGAYEQFF. The part of the CDR3 DNA that was read is TGCGCCAGCAGCGGGGCTAGCGGGGGGGCCTATGAG.

There are many counts of this clone. The missing CDR3 end, 3 residues past where the read stops, is filled in from the germline J gene. The chain combines TRBV5-1 with TRBJ1-1; D call uncertain. The V end was cut by 0 bases, the J end by 1 base, with 13 bases between. The germline gives CDR1 SGHRS, CDR2 YFSETQ. The CDR3 consists of 16 residues. This CDR3 reads CASSLAPGLTNTEAFF. The CDR3 bases that were read are TGCGCCAGCAGCTTGGCCCCAGGACTTACGAACACTGAA.